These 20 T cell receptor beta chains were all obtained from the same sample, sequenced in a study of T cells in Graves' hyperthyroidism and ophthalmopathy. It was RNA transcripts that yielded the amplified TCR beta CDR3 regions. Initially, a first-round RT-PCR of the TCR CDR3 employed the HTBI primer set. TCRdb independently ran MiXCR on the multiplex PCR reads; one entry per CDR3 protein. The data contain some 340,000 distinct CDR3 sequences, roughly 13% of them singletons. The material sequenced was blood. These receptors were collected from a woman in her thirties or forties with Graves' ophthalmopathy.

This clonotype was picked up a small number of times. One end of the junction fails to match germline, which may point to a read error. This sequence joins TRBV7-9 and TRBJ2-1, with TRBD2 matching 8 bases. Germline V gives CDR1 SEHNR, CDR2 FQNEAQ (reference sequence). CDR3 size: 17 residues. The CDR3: CASSSRRGAGAVNEQFF. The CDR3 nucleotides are TGCGCCAGCAGCTCGCGAAGGGGAGCGGGAGCGGTAAATGAGCAGTTCTTC.

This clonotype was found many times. The CDR3 reads CATSDPGLAGATDTQYF. Written as DNA, the CDR3 is TGTGCCACCAGTGATCCCGGACTAGCGGGAGCGACAGATACGCAGTATTTT. The genes are TRBV24-1 and TRBJ2-3, with TRBD2 matching over 13 bases. Germline CDR1 is KGHDR and CDR2 is SFDVKD. This CDR3 is 17 amino acids long. With 3 bases clipped from V and 3 bases from J, the junction kept 5 bases outside the gene matches.

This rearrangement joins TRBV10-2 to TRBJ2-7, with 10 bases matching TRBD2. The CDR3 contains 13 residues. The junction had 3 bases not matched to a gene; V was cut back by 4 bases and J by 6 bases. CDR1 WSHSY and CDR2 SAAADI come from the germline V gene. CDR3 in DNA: TGCGCCAGCAGTGGGCTAGCGGGAGTCGAGCAGTACTTC. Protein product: CASSGLAGVEQYF.

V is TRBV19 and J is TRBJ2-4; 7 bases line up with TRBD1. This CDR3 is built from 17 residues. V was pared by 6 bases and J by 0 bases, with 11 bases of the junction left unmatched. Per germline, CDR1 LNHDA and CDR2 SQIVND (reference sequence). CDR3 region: CASSPPGTALAKNIQYF. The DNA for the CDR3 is TGTGCCAGTAGCCCGCCTGGGACAGCATTAGCCAAAAACATTCAGTACTTC.

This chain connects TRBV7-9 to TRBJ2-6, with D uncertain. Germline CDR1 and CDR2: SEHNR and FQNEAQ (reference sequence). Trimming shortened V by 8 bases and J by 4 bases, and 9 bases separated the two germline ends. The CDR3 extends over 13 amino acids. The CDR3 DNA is TGTGCCAGCGGGCGGACCGGGGCCAACGTCCTGACTTTC. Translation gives CASGRTGANVLTF.

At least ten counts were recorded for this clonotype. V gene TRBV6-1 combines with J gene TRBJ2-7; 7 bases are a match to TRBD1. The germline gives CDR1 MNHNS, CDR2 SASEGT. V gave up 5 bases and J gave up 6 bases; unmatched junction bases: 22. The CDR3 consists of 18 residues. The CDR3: CASSCTGTVVNCRGEQYF. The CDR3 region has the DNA TGTGCCAGCAGTTGTACCGGGACAGTCGTAAATTGTAGGGGCGAGCAGTACTTC.

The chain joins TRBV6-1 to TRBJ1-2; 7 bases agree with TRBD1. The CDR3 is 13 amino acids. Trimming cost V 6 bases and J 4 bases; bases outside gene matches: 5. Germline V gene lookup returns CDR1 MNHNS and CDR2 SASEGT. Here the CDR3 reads CASRGDSFYGYTF. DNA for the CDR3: TGTGCCAGCAGGGGGGACAGCTTCTATGGCTACACCTTC.

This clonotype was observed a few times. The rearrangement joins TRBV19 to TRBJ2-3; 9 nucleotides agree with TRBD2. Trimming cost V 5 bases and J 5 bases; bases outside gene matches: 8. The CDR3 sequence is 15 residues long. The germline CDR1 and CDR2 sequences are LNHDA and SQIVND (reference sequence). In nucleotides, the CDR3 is TGTGCCAGTAGTGCCCAGCGGGGGGCCGGAGATACGCAGTATTTT. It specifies CASSAQRGAGDTQYF.

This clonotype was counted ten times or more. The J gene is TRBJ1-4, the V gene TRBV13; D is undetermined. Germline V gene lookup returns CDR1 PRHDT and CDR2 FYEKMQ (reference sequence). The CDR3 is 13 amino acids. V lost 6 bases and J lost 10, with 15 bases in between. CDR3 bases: TGTGCCAGCAGGAAGGAGAGGAGTGGAAAACTGTTTTTT. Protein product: CASRKERSGKLFF.

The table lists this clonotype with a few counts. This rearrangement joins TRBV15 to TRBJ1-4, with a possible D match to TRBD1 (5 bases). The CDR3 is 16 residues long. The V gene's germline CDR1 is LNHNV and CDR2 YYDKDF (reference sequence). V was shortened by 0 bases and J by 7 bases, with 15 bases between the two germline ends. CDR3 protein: CATSRDRSGSGEKLFF. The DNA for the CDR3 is TGTGCCACCAGCAGAGATCGGTCAGGGTCCGGTGAAAAACTGTTTTTT.

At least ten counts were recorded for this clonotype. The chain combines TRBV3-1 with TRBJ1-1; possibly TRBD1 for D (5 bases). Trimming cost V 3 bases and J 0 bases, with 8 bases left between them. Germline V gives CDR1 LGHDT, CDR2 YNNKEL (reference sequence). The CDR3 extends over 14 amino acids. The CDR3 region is CASSHGTVNTEAFF. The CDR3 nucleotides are TGTGCCAGCAGCCACGGGACGGTGAACACTGAAGCTTTCTTT.

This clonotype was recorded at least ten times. CDR3 bases: TGTGCCAGCAGCTCCAGGCGGACTAGCGGTTTCTCCTACAATGAGCAGTTCTTC. The encoded protein is CASSSRRTSGFSYNEQFF. This rearrangement joins TRBV11-2 to TRBJ2-1, with 10 bases fitting TRBD2. V lost 4 bases, J lost 0 bases, and 9 bases stayed unmatched. CDR1 is SGHAT and CDR2 is FQNNGV in the germline V gene. The CDR3 consists of 18 residues.

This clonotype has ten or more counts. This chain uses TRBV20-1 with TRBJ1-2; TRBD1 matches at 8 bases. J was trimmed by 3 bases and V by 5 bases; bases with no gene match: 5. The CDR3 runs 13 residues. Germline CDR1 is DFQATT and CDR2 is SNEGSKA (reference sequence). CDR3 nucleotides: TGCAGTGCTCGGATGGACAGGGACTATGGCTACACCTTC. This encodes CSARMDRDYGYTF.

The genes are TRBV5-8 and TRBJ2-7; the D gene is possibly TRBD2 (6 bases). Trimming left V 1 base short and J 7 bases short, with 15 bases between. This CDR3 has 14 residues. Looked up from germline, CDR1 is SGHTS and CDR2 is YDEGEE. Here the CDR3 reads CASSLKGRKDEQYF. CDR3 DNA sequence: TGTGCCAGCAGCTTGAAGGGGAGGAAGGATGAGCAGTACTTC.

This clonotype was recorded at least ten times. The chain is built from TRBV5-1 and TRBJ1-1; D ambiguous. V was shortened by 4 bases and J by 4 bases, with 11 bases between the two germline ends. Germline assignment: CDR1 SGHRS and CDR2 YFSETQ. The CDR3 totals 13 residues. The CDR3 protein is CASSISGFTEAFF. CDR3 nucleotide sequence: TGCGCCAGCAGCATTTCAGGTTTCACTGAAGCTTTCTTT.

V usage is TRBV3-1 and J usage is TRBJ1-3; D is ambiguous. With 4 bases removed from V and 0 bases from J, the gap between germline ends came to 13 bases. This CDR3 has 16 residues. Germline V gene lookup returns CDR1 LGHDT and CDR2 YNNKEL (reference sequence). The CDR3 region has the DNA TGTGCCAGCAGCCTCCCCCCCCGGGACTCTGGAAACACCATATATTTT. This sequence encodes CASSLPPRDSGNTIYF.

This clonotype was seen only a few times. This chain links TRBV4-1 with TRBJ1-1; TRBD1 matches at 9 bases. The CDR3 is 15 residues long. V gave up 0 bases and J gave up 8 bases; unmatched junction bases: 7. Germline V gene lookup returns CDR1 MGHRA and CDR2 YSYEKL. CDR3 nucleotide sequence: TGCGCCAGCAGCCAAGATGGACAGGGGAAAAGGGAAGCTTTCTTT. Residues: CASSQDGQGKREAFF.

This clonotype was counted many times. CDR3 nucleotides: TGTGCCAGCAGTTATAACAGGGGAAAGGTCCCGTGGGAGACCCAGTACTTC. It codes for CASSYNRGKVPWETQYF. The chain joins TRBV12-3 or TRBV12-4 to TRBJ2-5, with 7 bases identical to TRBD1. This CDR3 has 17 amino acids. Trimming at V came to 4 bases and at J to 5 bases, leaving 16 bases not matched to a gene.

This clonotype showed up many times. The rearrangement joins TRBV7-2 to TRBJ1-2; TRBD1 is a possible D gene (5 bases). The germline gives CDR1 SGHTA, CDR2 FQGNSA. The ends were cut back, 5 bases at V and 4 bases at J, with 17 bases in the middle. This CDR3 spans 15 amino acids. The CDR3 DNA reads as TGTGCCAGCAGCCCGGTGGGGGGTGGGTCCTATGGCTACACCTTC. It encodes CASSPVGGGSYGYTF.

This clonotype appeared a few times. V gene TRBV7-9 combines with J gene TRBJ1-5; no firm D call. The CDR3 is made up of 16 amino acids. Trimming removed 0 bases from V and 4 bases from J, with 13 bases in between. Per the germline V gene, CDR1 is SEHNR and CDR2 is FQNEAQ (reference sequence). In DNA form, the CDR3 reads TGTGCCAGCAGCTTAGCCCGGGTGGAAGGGAATCAGCCCCAGCATTTT. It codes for CASSLARVEGNQPQHF.